This T cell receptor (beta chain) was recorded in a study of graft-versus-host responses after intestinal transplantation. Whole-study findings and limits: Some patients had graft-donor T cell macrochimerism. In their allografts, the ratios of graft-versus-host to host-versus-graft T cell clones were high.

Remarks on this clone: No antigen is known for it.

The CDR3 contains 18 residues. Per germline, CDR1 SGHTS and CDR2 YDEGEE. V trimming: 3 bases; J trimming: 4 bases; junction bases outside the gene matches: 16. Method: immunoSEQ multiplex PCR; TCRdb's copy keeps in-frame clones and lacks some. The sample has about 120,000 clones; 75% to 95% are singletons. This chain connects TRBV5-8 to TRBJ2-1; 7 bases are a match to TRBD1. Source: unstimulated CD4+ T cells sorted from spleen or lymph node cells, taken before intestinal transplant. This receptor was identified in a human donor who received an intestinal transplant. The CDR3 loop reads CASSSLSNPGQLYNEQFF. The CDR3 nucleotides read TGTGCCAGCAGCTCCCTTTCCAACCCGGGACAGCTATACAATGAGCAGTTCTTC.